Listed below are T cell receptor beta chains from one sample, sequenced in a study of shared clonotypes between healthy human individuals. TCRdb keeps only in-frame clones here, not all; method: immunoSEQ multiplex PCR. The sample lists 2 million to 3 million clones, roughly 93% seen once, with approximately 0.35% in the top ten. The sequencing sample was made of naive CD4+ T cells from PBMCs. Receptor source: a man between 18 and 29 years old in good health. Some clones in this sample may be carry-over from other donors' samples. Each CDR3 is given with its conserved first and last residue. The order of the fields is D gene, V gene, J gene, clone size, CDR3 DNA, CDR3 protein. D genes are given only for firm matches. Where a row states a size, it is once, few, many or the class of an expanded clone; other rows omit it.

NA	TRBV9	TRBJ2-3	NA	TGTGCCAGCAGCGTAGAATTGCTAGGTACGCAGTATTTT	CASSVELLGTQYF
NA	TRBV29-1	TRBJ2-2	once	TGCAGCGTTGAAGAGGCGACTGGCGGGGAGCTGTTTTTT	CSVEEATGGELFF
NA	TRBV28	TRBJ1-2	NA	TGTGCCAGCAGTCTGACAGGACGGGCCCTCACCTTC	CASSLTGRALTF
NA	TRBV7-9	TRBJ1-1	NA	TGTGCCAGCAGCGCTGGACAGACGAACACTGAAGCTTTCTTT	CASSAGQTNTEAFF
NA	TRBV18	TRBJ1-1	NA	TGTGCCAGCTCACCAGGTAGGGTCCCGAACACTGAAGCTTTCTTT	CASSPGRVPNTEAFF
TRBD1	TRBV12-5	TRBJ2-7	once	TGTGCTAGTGGTTTGCACACAGGGGGCGAATACCCCGTTCGCTACGAGCAGTACTTC	CASGLHTGGEYPVRYEQYF
NA	TRBV10-3	TRBJ1-1	NA	TGTGCCACCCGGGACACCATCGGGGGGAACACTGAAGCTTTCTTT	CATRDTIGGNTEAFF
NA	TRBV28	TRBJ2-1	NA	TGTGCCAGCAGTCCAGACGGACTTTTTGAGGATGAGCAGTTCTTC	CASSPDGLFEDEQFF
TRBD1	TRBV4-2	TRBJ2-4	NA	TGTGCCAGCAGCCAAGAAGGACGAAGACAGGGAGCGAACATTCAGTACTTC	CASSQEGRRQGANIQYF
TRBD1	TRBV28	TRBJ1-2	NA	TGTGCCAGCAGTGACAGGGGTGGGTATGGCTACACCTTC	CASSDRGGYGYTF
TRBD1	TRBV5-8	TRBJ1-5	NA	TGTGCCAGCAGCCCGGGCGCTGTCCGACAGGGAAATCAGCCCCAGCATTTT	CASSPGAVRQGNQPQHF
NA	TRBV11-2	TRBJ2-1	once	TGTGCCAGCAGCTTAGTGGACTCTCGGCTTGAGCAGTTCTTC	CASSLVDSRLEQFF
NA	TRBV9	TRBJ2-7	NA	TGTGCCAGCAGCGTTAGGGCCACCTCGAGCTCCTACGAGCAGTACTTC	CASSVRATSSSYEQYF
NA	TRBV7-9	TRBJ2-1	NA	TGTGCCAGCAGCTCAGTCGGAGGTCGCTCCTACAATGAGCAGTTCTTC	CASSSVGGRSYNEQFF
NA	TRBV30	TRBJ2-7	NA	TGTGCCTGGAGTGTACGTGTTGCGAACCAGCAGTACTTC	CAWSVRVANQQYF
TRBD1	TRBV7-2	TRBJ2-7	NA	TGTGCCAGCAGCTTCGGGACAGGGGGGGACGAGCAGTACTTC	CASSFGTGGDEQYF
NA	TRBV5-4	TRBJ1-1	NA	TGTGCCAGCAGCTTGGGGCCTTTGGGGGTGAACACTGAAGCTTTCTTT	CASSLGPLGVNTEAFF
NA	TRBV2	TRBJ2-7	NA	TGTGCCAGCAGGCAAACACAGGGTTCCTACGAGCAGTACTTC	CASRQTQGSYEQYF
TRBD1	TRBV2	TRBJ1-3	NA	TGTGCCAGCGGCCGGACAGGAGACTCTGGAAACACCATATATTTT	CASGRTGDSGNTIYF
NA	TRBV28	TRBJ1-5	once	TGTGCCAGCAGTTTTGGTCAGCCCGATCAGCCCCAGCATTTT	CASSFGQPDQPQHF
TRBD1	TRBV5-1	TRBJ1-2	NA	TGCGCCAGCAGCGAAGGACAGGGAGATGGCTACACCTTC	CASSEGQGDGYTF
TRBD1	TRBV6-6	TRBJ1-2	NA	TGTGCCAGCAGTCGGACAGGGGACTATGGCTACACCTTC	CASSRTGDYGYTF
TRBD1	TRBV5-5	TRBJ1-1	NA	TGTGCCAGCAGCGCACCCGGGACAGTGAACACTGAAGCTTTCTTT	CASSAPGTVNTEAFF